Shown below are 20 T cell receptor beta chains from a single sample sequenced in a study of T-cell reconstitution after alpha-beta-depleted transplantation in children. Unique molecular identifiers were incorporated when the TCRbeta library was constructed. TCRdb re-analysed the PCR reads in MiXCR, keeping a single row per CDR3 protein. Among some 600,000 distinct CDR3 sequences listed, 10% to 15% were seen once. The sequences come from PBMCs, mostly from graft donor cells, collected 360 days after TCRalphabeta/CD19-depleted stem cell transplant. The receptors come from a male patient between 10 and 17 years old who had a stem cell transplant for acute myeloid leukemia, so the T cells may come from the graft donor.

This clonotype has more than one count but fewer than ten. The rearrangement uses TRBV10-3 and TRBJ2-7; TRBD2 matches 8 bases. V gave up 7 bases and J gave up 0 bases; unmatched junction bases: 11. The germline CDR1 and CDR2 sequences are ENHRY and SYGVKD. CDR3 length equals 16 residues. This CDR3 reads CAITKSSGKGSYEQYF. CDR3 coding DNA: TGTGCCATCACCAAAAGTAGCGGGAAAGGCTCCTACGAGCAGTACTTC.

This clonotype has ten or more counts. The rearrangement joins TRBV28 to TRBJ1-4; D uncertain. This CDR3 has 11 residues. The germline gives CDR1 MDHEN, CDR2 SYDVKM. Trimming stripped 3 bases from V and 9 bases from J, with 5 bases between. The CDR3: CASSFLQKLFF. CDR3 in DNA: TGTGCCAGCAGTTTTCTTCAAAAACTGTTTTTT.

Only a few counts were recorded for this clonotype. The V call is TRBV7-2, the J call TRBJ1-1; 12 nucleotides align to TRBD1. V trimming: 4 bases; J trimming: 3 bases; junction bases outside the gene matches: 3. The CDR3 runs 15 residues. Germline V gene data show CDR1 as SGHTA and CDR2 as FQGNSA. Written as DNA, the CDR3 is TGTGCCAGCAGCTGGGACAGGGGGCGAGACACTGAAGCTTTCTTT. Residues: CASSWDRGRDTEAFF.

This clonotype was observed a handful of times. The CDR3 DNA is TGTGCCAGCAGCCGGAGGGGGGGCCGGATGGACGGCACTGAAGCTTTCTTT. Its translation is CASSRRGGRMDGTEAFF. This chain joins TRBV5-6 and TRBJ1-1; D possibly corresponds to TRBD1 (6 bases). CDR1 and CDR2 (germline): SGHDT, YYEEEE. The CDR3 has 17 residues. V lost 4 bases and J 4 bases, leaving 23 bases between the germline ends.

The chain joins TRBV15 to TRBJ2-7, with D tentatively TRBD2 (6 bases). Germline V gene lookup returns CDR1 LNHNV and CDR2 YYDKDF (reference sequence). V lost 3 bases to trimming and J lost 3 bases, with 18 bases between them. This CDR3 is 16 amino acids long. CDR3 nucleotide sequence: TGTGCCACCAGCAGCCCAGGGACTTCCAACTTCTACGAGCAGTACTTC. Its translation: CATSSPGTSNFYEQYF.

In its sample, this clonotype was seen a few times. The rearrangement links TRBV30 to TRBJ2-5, with a possible D match to TRBD2 (6 bases). With 2 bases removed from V and 3 bases from J, the gap between germline ends came to 13 bases. Per germline, CDR1 GTSNPN and CDR2 SVGIG (reference sequence). The CDR3 loop spans 14 amino acids. CDR3 amino acids: CAWSLREVEETQYF. CDR3 sequence (DNA): TGTGCCTGGAGTTTGCGGGAAGTTGAAGAGACCCAGTACTTC. The full variable domain, with the rest looked up from reference TRBV30 and TRBJ2-5, is SQTIHQWPATLVQPVGSPLSLECTVEGTSNPNLYWYRQAAGRGLQLLFYSVGIGQISSEVPQNLSASRPQDRQFILSSKKLLLSDSGFYLCAWSLREVEETQYFGPGTRLLVL.

This clonotype was seen ten or more times. The chain recombines TRBV4-3 with TRBJ2-7; D call uncertain. Germline CDR1 is LGHNA and CDR2 is YSLEER. V lost 0 bases, J lost 3 bases, and 18 bases lay in between. The CDR3 runs to 17 residues. CDR3 amino acids: CASSQEGRALGVYEQYF. The CDR3 nucleotides are TGCGCCAGCAGCCAAGAAGGTAGGGCCCTTGGAGTCTACGAGCAGTACTTC.

This clonotype was observed at least ten times. This chain joins TRBV6-2 or TRBV6-3 and TRBJ2-1; D gene uncertain. Per the germline V gene, CDR1 is MNHEY and CDR2 is SVGEGT. V shed 6 bases and J shed 0 bases, with 15 bases lying between them. The CDR3 sequence is 16 residues long. CDR3: CASSLYSWDSYNEQFF. Here the CDR3 DNA reads TGTGCCAGCAGCTTATATAGTTGGGACTCCTACAATGAGCAGTTCTTC.

This clonotype has a handful of counts. V gene TRBV4-3 combines with J gene TRBJ2-7; D perhaps matches TRBD1 (5 bases). CDR3 length: 16 amino acids. V was pared by 1 base and J by 1 base, with 14 bases between. Germline V gene data show CDR1 as LGHNA and CDR2 as YSLEER. The DNA for the CDR3 is TGCGCCAGCAGCCAAGGGGGCGTCGGATCGTCCTACGAGCAGTACTTC. Protein sequence: CASSQGGVGSSYEQYF.

The chain carries TRBV6-6 and TRBJ2-3; D is undetermined. CDR3 length: 12 residues. Trimming took off 7 bases at V and 4 bases at J, with 9 bases between the two ends. CDR1 MNHNY and CDR2 SVGAGI come from the germline V gene (reference sequence). Here the CDR3 reads CASKHGPDTQYF. In DNA, the CDR3 is TGTGCCAGCAAACATGGCCCAGATACGCAGTATTTT.

This clonotype was counted a few times. The rearrangement uses TRBV21-1 and TRBJ2-3; the DNA was not compared with TRBD1, the D call given in the table. TRBV21-1 corresponds to a pseudogene. The CDR3 spans 12 residues. The CDR3 DNA is TGTGCCAGCAGCACACAGGAAGATACGCAGTATTTT. Amino acid sequence: CASSTQEDTQYF.

At least ten counts were recorded for this clonotype. The V call is TRBV12-3 or TRBV12-4, the J call TRBJ2-2; D is undetermined. V lost 3 bases, J lost 1 base, and 9 bases lay in between. CDR3 length: 15 amino acids. CDR3 region: CASSFRVGNTGELFF. CDR3 DNA sequence: TGTGCCAGCAGTTTTAGGGTCGGGAACACCGGGGAGCTGTTTTTT.

This clonotype was seen more than once but under ten times. The V gene is TRBV18, the J gene TRBJ2-3; D possibly corresponds to TRBD2 (6 bases). This CDR3 is 15 amino acids long. V was cut by 1 base and J by 0 bases, with 8 bases left in between. Germline V gives CDR1 KGHSH, CDR2 LQKENI. This CDR3 reads CASSPRGTSTDTQYF. CDR3 DNA sequence: TGTGCCAGCTCACCACGGGGGACTAGCACAGATACGCAGTATTTT.

The CDR3 loop is CSARGGVGGRVETQYF. The CDR3 nucleotides are TGCAGTGCTAGAGGAGGGGTAGGCGGGAGGGTAGAGACCCAGTACTTC. This chain uses TRBV20-1 with TRBJ2-5; 9 positions agree with TRBD2. The germline V gene encodes CDR1 DFQATT and CDR2 SNEGSKA (reference sequence). The CDR3 has 16 residues. J lost 4 bases, V lost 1 base, and 10 bases had no gene match.

In its sample, this clonotype was seen a few times. This sequence joins TRBV29-1 and TRBJ1-2; tentative D call: TRBD1 (5 bases). CDR1 and CDR2 (germline): SQVTM, ANQGSEA. V lost 3 bases and J 4 bases, leaving 9 bases between the germline ends. This CDR3 has 12 amino acids. The CDR3 sequence: CSVDRQPYGYTF. Here the CDR3 DNA reads TGCAGCGTTGATCGACAGCCCTATGGCTACACCTTC.

In its sample, this clonotype was seen many times. Written as DNA, the CDR3 is TGCAGTGCTGACATTAATACGCAGTATTTT. Translating gives CSADINTQYF. This sequence joins TRBV20-1 and TRBJ2-3; no reliable D call. Germline assignment: CDR1 DFQATT and CDR2 SNEGSKA (reference sequence). The CDR3 runs 10 residues. Trimming stripped 5 bases from V and 7 bases from J, with 7 bases between.

This clonotype has a handful of counts. The V call is TRBV21-1, the J call TRBJ2-3; whether TRBD2, the table's D call, matches the DNA was not checked. TRBV21-1 is flagged as a pseudogene. The CDR3 totals 16 residues. CDR3 in DNA: TGTGCCAGCAGCGACGGAGGGTGCGAGGGTACAGATACGCAGTATTTT. Translating it yields CASSDGGCEGTDTQYF.

The chain has TRBV15 and TRBJ2-6; TRBD1 agrees at 7 bases. After removal of 4 bases from V and 1 base from J, the junction contained 19 bases not matched to a gene. Germline-derived CDR1 and CDR2 are LNHNV and YYDKDF (reference sequence). This CDR3 has 21 amino acids. CDR3 sequence reads: CATSTQWGEDRTVSGANVLTF. The CDR3 coding sequence is TGTGCCACCAGCACTCAATGGGGAGAGGACAGGACGGTTTCTGGGGCCAACGTCCTGACTTTC.

This clonotype was seen ten or more times. This rearrangement joins TRBV7-2 to TRBJ2-1; 9 positions agree with TRBD1. The germline CDR1 and CDR2 sequences are SGHTA and FQGNSA. This CDR3 spans 15 amino acids. V shed 5 bases, J shed 3 bases, and the junction held 5 bases outside the gene matches. This CDR3 is CASSPDRGSYNEQFF. The CDR3 coding sequence is TGTGCCAGCAGCCCGGACAGGGGTAGCTACAATGAGCAGTTCTTC.

The V call is TRBV6-5, the J call TRBJ2-3, with 11 bases identical to TRBD2. Germline V lookup: CDR1 MNHEY, CDR2 SVGAGI. The CDR3 is made up of 17 amino acids. V dropped 0 bases and J dropped 5; count of bases not matched to a gene: 7. CDR3 DNA sequence: TGTGCCAGCAGTTACTCAGGGACTAGCGGTTCTGGAGATACGCAGTATTTT. Amino acid sequence: CASSYSGTSGSGDTQYF.